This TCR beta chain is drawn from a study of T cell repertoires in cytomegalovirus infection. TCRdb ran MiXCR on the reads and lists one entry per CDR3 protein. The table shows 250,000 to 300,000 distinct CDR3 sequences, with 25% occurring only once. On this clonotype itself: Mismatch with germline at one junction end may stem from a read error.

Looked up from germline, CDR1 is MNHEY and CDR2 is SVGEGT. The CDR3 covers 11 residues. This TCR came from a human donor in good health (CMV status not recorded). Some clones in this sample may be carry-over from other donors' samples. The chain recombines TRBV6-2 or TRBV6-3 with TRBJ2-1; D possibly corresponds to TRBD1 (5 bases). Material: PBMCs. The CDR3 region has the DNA TGTGCCAGCAGTTACAGCAGGGATAAGCTCTTC. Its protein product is CASSYSRDKLF.